This T cell receptor (beta chain) was retrieved from a study of blood T cell repertoires in COVID-19 (dated by TCRdb to the early 2020s). At the level of the whole study: Samples covering the acute and convalescent phases of COVID-19 were provided by collaborators in the United States, Italy and Spain. The prospective study material was composed of cDNA or gDNA derived from T cells, B-cell-depleted T cells, or PBMCs. Subjects who had been exposed to COVID-19, were actively infected with it, or had recovered from it provided the deeply sampled blood TCRbeta repertoires that made up the dataset. The repertoires were made available in a free public database intended to serve as a resource for research on the immune response to SARS-CoV-2. The samples were drawn from the first 160 participants of the ongoing ImmuneRACE study and from about 1,200 subjects provided by 6 global collaborators. Nearly every sample came with metadata listing a de-identified subject ID, COVID-19 status, age in years and sex. HLA class I and class II types, where available, came from metadata supplied by the sample provider rather than from assay-based typing.

TCRbeta CDR3 regions were amplified from genomic DNA by means of the immunoSEQ Assay, a bias-controlled multiplex PCR. As for the authors' bioinformatics: Within the assay, amplification of reference gene primers was used to estimate how many nucleated cells each sample contained. Sequence reads were collapsed and filtered to measure the absolute abundance of every unique TCRbeta CDR3 rearrangement. For each sample, productive Simpson clonality was calculated as the square root of Simpson's diversity index over productive rearrangements. Sourced from immuneACCESS, this table was stored by TCRdb with only in-frame sequences that have V and J called. A share of the clones is absent; for the studies checked, an unresolved V gene accounts for under half, and the remainder has no known explanation. Clone size and the V and J calls come from that table; the DNA yielded D and trimming. This sample lists around 170,000 clones; more than 70% were detected once. The ten largest clones add up to around an eighth of the sample.

Comment on this clone: The antigen it binds to is not known. The record has no base qualities; no much larger clone is one base away.

The collaborating institutions used their own protocols to collect whole blood in K2EDTA tubes. For TCRbeta analysis, collaborator samples were shipped as frozen whole blood, as isolated PBMCs, or as DNA extracted from either sample type. Study-level results and caveats: How much clinical and demographic metadata was included differed by source and by participant, and the metadata was provided uncurated.

CDR1 and CDR2 are drawn from the germline V gene (reference sequence): LNHDA, SQIVND. The CDR3 covers 14 residues, taking in both the cysteine and the phenylalanine. CDR3 DNA is the only sequence kept; it has 42 bases, read in frame from the first base. The junction shows trimming of 3 bases on V and 2 bases on J, plus 11 bases between the germline ends. The sequence is built from TRBV19 and TRBJ2-7; TRBD1 could be the D gene, as 5 bases match. Sequencing was carried out using peripheral blood. This sequence was found in a man in his late teens or twenties with active or convalescent COVID-19. DNA sequence: TGTGCCAGTAGTATGGCAGGGATCCCCTACGAGCAGTACTTC. Its amino acids are CASSMAGIPYEQYF.